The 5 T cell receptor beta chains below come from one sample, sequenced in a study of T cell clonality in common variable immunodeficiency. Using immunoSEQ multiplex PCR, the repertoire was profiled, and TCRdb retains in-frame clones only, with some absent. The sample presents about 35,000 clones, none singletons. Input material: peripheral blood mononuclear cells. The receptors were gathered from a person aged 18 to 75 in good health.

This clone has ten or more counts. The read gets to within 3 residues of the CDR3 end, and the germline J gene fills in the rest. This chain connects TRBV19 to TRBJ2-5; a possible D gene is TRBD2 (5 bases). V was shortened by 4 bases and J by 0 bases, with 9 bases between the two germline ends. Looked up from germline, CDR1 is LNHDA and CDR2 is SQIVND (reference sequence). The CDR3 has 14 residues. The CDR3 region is CASSNGRDQETQYF. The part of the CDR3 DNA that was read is TGTGCCAGTAGTAATGGGCGGGACCAAGAGACC.

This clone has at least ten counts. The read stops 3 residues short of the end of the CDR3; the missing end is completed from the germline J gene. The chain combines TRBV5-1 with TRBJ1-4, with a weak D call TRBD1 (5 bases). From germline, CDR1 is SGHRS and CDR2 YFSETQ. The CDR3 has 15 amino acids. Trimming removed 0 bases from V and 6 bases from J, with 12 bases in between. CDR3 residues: CASSLDGREDEKLFF. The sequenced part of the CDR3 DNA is TGCGCCAGCAGCTTGGACGGCAGGGAGGATGAAAAA.

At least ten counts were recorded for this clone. CDR3 amino acids: CASSVGLSQYF. The sequenced part of the CDR3 DNA is TGCGCCAGCAGTGTTGGGCTATCG. The V call is TRBV10-2, the J call TRBJ2-3; D is uncertain. Coverage ceases 3 residues before the CDR3 finishes, and the germline J gene fills in the end. Germline CDR1 is WSHSY and CDR2 is SAAADI. The CDR3 sequence is 11 residues long.

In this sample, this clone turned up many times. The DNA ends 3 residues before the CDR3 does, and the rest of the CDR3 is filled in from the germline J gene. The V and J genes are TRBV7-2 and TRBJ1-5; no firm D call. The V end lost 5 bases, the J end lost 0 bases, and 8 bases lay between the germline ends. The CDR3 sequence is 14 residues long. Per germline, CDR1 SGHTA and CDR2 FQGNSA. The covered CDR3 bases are TGTGCCAGCAGCGCGGGAGGTAGCAATCAGCCC. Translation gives CASSAGGSNQP. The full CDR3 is CASSAGGSNQPQHF.

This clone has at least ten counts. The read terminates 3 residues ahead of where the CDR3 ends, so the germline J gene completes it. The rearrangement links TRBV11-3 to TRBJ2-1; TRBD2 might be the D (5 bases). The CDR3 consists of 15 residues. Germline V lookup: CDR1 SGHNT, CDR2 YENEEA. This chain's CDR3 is CASPSGRVRYNEQFF. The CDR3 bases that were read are TGTGCAAGTCCCTCGGGGAGAGTGCGCTACAATGAG.